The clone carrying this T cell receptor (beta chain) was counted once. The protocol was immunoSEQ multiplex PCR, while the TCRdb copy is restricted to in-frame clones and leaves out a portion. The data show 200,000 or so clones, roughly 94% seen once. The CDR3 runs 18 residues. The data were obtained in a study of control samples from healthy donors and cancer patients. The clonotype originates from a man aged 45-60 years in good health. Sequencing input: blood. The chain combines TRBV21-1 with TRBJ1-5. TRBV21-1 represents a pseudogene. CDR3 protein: CASTTNLGGFQCIQPQHF. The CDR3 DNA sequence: TGTGCCAGCACCACGAACTTGGGGGGGTTCCAGTGCATTCAGCCCCAGCATTTT.